Below, 24 T cell receptor beta chains from the same sample are listed, as sequenced in a study of blood T cell repertoires in COVID-19 (dated by TCRdb to between 2020 and 2021). Preparation of the library involved the immunoSEQ multiplex PCR assay. The source is immuneACCESS, and TCRdb retained only in-frame sequences with V and J called. Part of the clones is not carried over; for the studies checked, unresolved V genes explain less than half of this, and the remainder is unexplained. The sample profile shows roughly 97,000 clones; 76% of them were found once. Jointly, the top ten make up 7% of the sample. Material: peripheral blood. The receptors derive from a man between 65 and 85 years old with acute or convalescent COVID-19.

This chain uses TRBV19 with TRBJ2-1, with 9 nucleotides matching TRBD1. CDR1 LNHDA and CDR2 SQIVND come from the germline V gene (reference sequence). V was pared by 7 bases and J by 9 bases, with 10 bases of the junction left unmatched. This CDR3 has 14 amino acids. For the CDR3, the DNA is TGTGCCAGTACCTTCGGACAGGGGAACGGTGAGCAGTTCTTC. This gives the protein CASTFGQGNGEQFF.

The CDR3 coding sequence is TGTGCCAGCAGCCCTTTACTAGCGGGGGGGCGGAGCTCCTACAATGAGCAGTTCTTC. As protein: CASSPLLAGGRSSYNEQFF. V gene TRBV7-6 combines with J gene TRBJ2-1; TRBD2 matches at 13 bases. This CDR3 region has 19 residues. Germline values: CDR1 SGHVS, CDR2 FNYEAQ. The J segment lost 0 bases and the V segment lost 5 bases, leaving 10 bases of the junction unmatched.

The rearrangement uses TRBV7-2 and TRBJ2-3; 8 positions match TRBD2. Germline assignment: CDR1 SGHTA and CDR2 FQGNSA. The CDR3 length is 15 residues. J gave up 0 bases and V 7 bases, and 6 bases lay outside the gene matches. The CDR3 is CASTPSGSSTDTQYF. The DNA for the CDR3 is TGTGCCAGCACCCCCAGCGGGAGTAGCACAGATACGCAGTATTTT.

This chain links TRBV10-2 with TRBJ2-1, with TRBD2 identical over 10 bases. V was clipped by 6 bases and J by 6 bases; unmatched bases: 14. CDR3 length: 17 residues. Germline lookup yields CDR1 WSHSY and CDR2 SAAADI. The CDR3 sequence is CASRIMSGRVVGNEQFF. The CDR3 nucleotides are TGCGCCAGCAGAATAATGAGCGGGAGGGTGGTAGGCAATGAGCAGTTCTTC.

This rearrangement joins TRBV9 to TRBJ2-7; 9 positions match TRBD1. Germline CDR1 is SGDLS and CDR2 is YYNGEE. This CDR3 region has 14 residues. The junction had 3 bases not matched to a gene; V was cut back by 2 bases and J by 3 bases. CDR3 DNA: TGTGCCAGCAGCGTTAGACAGGGGGGCTACGAGCAGTACTTC. Its protein product is CASSVRQGGYEQYF.

As to this clone: The sample contains more than one DNA sequence encoding this CDR3. The V and J genes are TRBV19 and TRBJ2-2, with 11 bases fitting TRBD1. Germline lookup yields CDR1 LNHDA and CDR2 SQIVND (reference sequence). The CDR3 runs 15 residues. Trimming removed 5 bases from V and 4 bases from J; junction bases left unmatched: 3. CDR3 coding DNA: TGTGCCAGTAGTCGGACAGGGGGCGGCACCGGGGAGCTGTTTTTT. Residues: CASSRTGGGTGELFF.

The V and J genes are TRBV19 and TRBJ1-1; D is ambiguous. This CDR3 region has 13 residues. The germline V and J ends were trimmed by 5 bases and 0 bases, with 7 bases remaining between them. The germline gives CDR1 LNHDA, CDR2 SQIVND (reference sequence). The CDR3 sequence is CASSAHMNTEAFF. DNA of the CDR3: TGTGCCAGTAGTGCCCACATGAACACTGAAGCTTTCTTT.

The chain links TRBV29-1 to TRBJ2-2; D is possibly TRBD2 (6 bases). Germline CDR1 and CDR2: SQVTM and ANQGSEA. V gave up 0 bases and J gave up 0 bases, with 8 bases separating them. There are 15 residues in the CDR3. CDR3 sequence: CSVEEGGSNTGELFF. CDR3 DNA sequence: TGCAGCGTTGAAGAGGGGGGATCGAACACCGGGGAGCTGTTTTTT.

This clone was observed a handful of times. This chain links TRBV27 with TRBJ1-2, with a possible D match to TRBD1 (6 bases). V was clipped by 4 bases and J by 8 bases, with 17 bases between them. CDR3 length equals 14 residues. Germline V CDR1 and CDR2: MNHEY, SMNVEV (reference sequence). CDR3 sequence reads: CASSYTRDTGGYTF. The CDR3 nucleotides are TGTGCCAGCAGTTATACCCGGGACACGGGAGGCTACACCTTC.

V and J are TRBV7-2 and TRBJ2-3; tentatively, D is TRBD2 (6 bases). This CDR3 has 15 residues. From germline, CDR1 is SGHTA and CDR2 FQGNSA. V was clipped by 2 bases and J by 3 bases, with 12 bases between them. The CDR3 DNA follows: TGTGCCAGCAGCTTAAGCATGCTAGCGACAGATACGCAGTATTTT. Encoded protein: CASSLSMLATDTQYF.

This chain links TRBV19 with TRBJ1-2; no firm D call. With 0 bases removed from V and 5 bases from J, the gap between germline ends came to 7 bases. CDR1 is LNHDA, CDR2 SQIVND, per germline (reference sequence). The CDR3 has 13 residues. CDR3 coding DNA: TGTGCCAGTAGTATAGAAACCGCGTATGGCTACACCTTC. It specifies CASSIETAYGYTF.

A note on this clone: This sample includes further DNA sequences coding for the same CDR3. The chain joins TRBV11-3 to TRBJ2-3; TRBD2 aligns across 7 bases. The CDR3 spans 16 residues. The V gene end was trimmed by 1 base and the J gene end by 3 bases; junction bases not matched to a gene: 7. Germline values: CDR1 SGHNT, CDR2 YENEEA. CDR3 residues: CASSLGGGRGTDTQYF. In nucleotides, the CDR3 is TGTGCCAGCAGCTTAGGCGGCGGGAGAGGTACAGATACGCAGTATTTT.

The genes are TRBV5-6 and TRBJ2-1; TRBD1 might be the D (5 bases). This CDR3 contains 17 residues. V lost 0 bases and J 7 bases, leaving 20 bases between the germline ends. CDR1 and CDR2 from the germline V gene are SGHDT and YYEEEE. This CDR3 is CASSLAMLSLAGNEQFF. The CDR3 DNA is TGTGCCAGCAGCTTGGCCATGTTGTCGCTGGCAGGGAATGAGCAGTTCTTC.

J is TRBJ1-1 and V is TRBV30; D is unclear. Germline CDR1 is GTSNPN and CDR2 is SVGIG (reference sequence). The V end was cut by 0 bases, the J end by 10 bases, with 12 bases between. This CDR3 contains 12 residues. CDR3 amino acids: CAWSVSGLGAFF. For the CDR3, the DNA is TGTGCCTGGAGTGTGTCAGGACTGGGAGCTTTCTTT.

The CDR3 coding sequence is TGTGCCAGCAGCCGATCGGACAGGGAGGGGGACACAGATACGCAGTATTTT. Translation: CASSRSDREGDTDTQYF. V usage is TRBV2 and J usage is TRBJ2-3, with a weak D call TRBD1 (8 bases). This CDR3 has 17 residues. CDR1 is SNHLY, CDR2 FYNNEI, per germline. Trimming took off 6 bases at V and 2 bases at J, with 21 bases between the two ends.

The rearrangement joins TRBV28 to TRBJ1-2, with D tentatively TRBD1 (5 bases). Germline CDR1 MDHEN, CDR2 SYDVKM. V was trimmed by 5 bases and J by 6 bases, leaving 16 bases between them. The CDR3 has 14 residues. The CDR3, as DNA: TGTGCCAGCAGTGGTCGGGTCAGGGTGGATGGCTACACCTTC. The encoded protein is CASSGRVRVDGYTF.

V is TRBV2 and J is TRBJ1-3; 8 bases align to TRBD1. This CDR3 is 18 amino acids long. Germline assignment: CDR1 SNHLY and CDR2 FYNNEI. The junction had 14 bases not matched to a gene; V was cut back by 7 bases and J by 0 bases. The CDR3 loop reads CASTRDRSTLSSGNTIYF. The CDR3 nucleotides read TGTGCCAGCACGAGGGACAGGTCGACCCTTTCCTCTGGAAACACCATATATTTT.

CDR3 coding DNA: TGTGCCAGCAGCTTCGGAGGGGCCCACGAGCAGTACGTC. Translating gives CASSFGGAHEQYV. J is TRBJ2-7 and V is TRBV7-2; a possible D gene is TRBD2 (6 bases). This CDR3 is built from 13 residues. CDR1 is SGHTA and CDR2 is FQGNSA in the germline V gene. Trimming cost V 3 bases and J 5 bases, with 11 bases left between them.

The chain's CDR3 is CASNRGGTSSNQPQHF. In DNA, the CDR3 is TGTGCCAGTAACCGAGGGGGTACTAGTAGCAATCAGCCCCAGCATTTT. The chain joins TRBV19 to TRBJ1-5; D is possibly TRBD1 (6 bases). The V gene lost 7 bases and the J gene lost 0 bases, with 16 bases spanning the gap. Germline-derived CDR1 and CDR2 are LNHDA and SQIVND (reference sequence). This CDR3 spans 16 amino acids.

The chain combines TRBV7-9 with TRBJ1-4; 8 nucleotides match TRBD1. The V segment lost 1 base and the J segment 13 bases; nucleotides outside the gene matches: 2. There are 12 residues in the CDR3. Germline CDR1 is SEHNR and CDR2 is FQNEAQ (reference sequence). Here the CDR3 reads CASSLVQGGLFF. DNA of the CDR3: TGTGCCAGCAGCTTAGTACAGGGGGGACTGTTTTTT.

This chain joins TRBV9 and TRBJ1-2; D ambiguous. Between the trimmed V and J ends, which lost 4 bases and 8 bases, there was a span of 12 bases. Germline V CDR1 and CDR2: SGDLS, YYNGEE. This CDR3 is 12 amino acids long. CDR3 region: CASSSTERGYTF. The DNA for the CDR3 is TGTGCCAGCAGCTCCACGGAGCGGGGCTACACCTTC.

This clone turned up a few times. V is TRBV19 and J is TRBJ2-2, with 7 bases aligning to TRBD2. With V trimmed by 7 bases and J by 0 bases, 5 bases remained unmatched. The CDR3 consists of 15 residues. CDR1 LNHDA and CDR2 SQIVND come from the germline V gene (reference sequence). Written as DNA, the CDR3 is TGTGCCAGTATTTCGACTAGCCCGAACACCGGGGAGCTGTTTTTT. It is translated as CASISTSPNTGELFF. The whole variable domain, remainder taken from reference TRBV19 and TRBJ2-2, is DGGITQSPKYLFRKEGQNVTLSCEQNLNHDAMYWYRQDPGQGLRLIYYSQIVNDFQKGDIAEGYSVSREKKESFPLTVTSAQKNPTAFYLCASISTSPNTGELFFGEGSRLTVL.

The chain links TRBV7-3 to TRBJ2-2; perhaps TRBD2 as D (5 bases). V lost 5 bases to trimming and J lost 2 bases, with 12 bases between them. CDR1 SGHTA and CDR2 FQGTGA come from the germline V gene. This CDR3 region has 15 residues. CDR3 nucleotides: TGTGCCAGCAGCCGTGTGGCGGGTAACACCGGGGAGCTGTTTTTT. It translates to CASSRVAGNTGELFF.

This clone was detected once. CDR3 region: CASGRGEKLFF. The DNA for the CDR3 is TGTGCCAGCGGGCGTGGGGAAAAACTGTTTTTT. The chain is built from TRBV6-5 and TRBJ1-4; D not resolved. The V gene lost 8 bases and the J gene lost 8 bases, with 9 bases spanning the gap. The length of the CDR3 is 11 residues. Germline values: CDR1 MNHEY, CDR2 SVGAGI.